The present TCR beta chain was sequenced within a study of blood T cell repertoires in COVID-19 (dated by TCRdb to the early 2020s). About the full investigation: The collaborator samples originated in the United States, Italy and Spain and spanned the acute and convalescent phases of COVID-19. The prospective study material was composed of cDNA or gDNA derived from T cells, B-cell-depleted T cells, or PBMCs. Deeply sampled blood TCRbeta repertoires from subjects exposed to, actively infected with, or recovered from COVID-19 were included in the dataset. The repertoires were released in a freely available public database intended as a resource for research on the immune response to SARS-CoV-2. Samples came from the ongoing ImmuneRACE study (first 160 participants) plus 1,254 subjects from 6 global collaborators. Sample metadata almost always included a de-identified subject ID, COVID-19 status, age in years and sex. HLA class I and class II types, where available, came from metadata supplied by the sample provider rather than from assay-based typing. Overall results and qualifications from the work: The amount of clinical and demographic metadata varied by source and participant and was provided uncurated.

As for this clone: The antigen it recognizes is unknown. Qualities for individual bases were not recorded, and no much larger clone is one base off.

Another Seattle source contributed samples from volunteer blood donors who had recovered from COVID-19. Whole blood was collected in K2EDTA tubes by collaborating institutions according to the institutions' own protocols. Collaborator samples were shipped for TCRbeta analysis as frozen whole blood, isolated PBMCs, or DNA extracted from either sample type. The immunoSEQ Assay, a bias-controlled multiplex PCR, was used to amplify TCRbeta CDR3 regions from genomic DNA. The authors processed their data as follows. Within the assay, amplification of reference gene primers was used to estimate how many nucleated cells each sample contained. To quantify the absolute abundance of each unique TCRbeta CDR3 rearrangement, sequence reads were collapsed and filtered. For each sample, productive Simpson clonality was calculated by taking the square root of Simpson's diversity index across productive rearrangements. TCRdb's version of the immuneACCESS table is confined to in-frame rearrangements and falls short of the full clone set. An unresolved V gene accounts for under half of the shortfall where checked; the remainder is of unknown origin. From that table come the V and J calls and clone size; the DNA was used to work out D and trimming. This sample gives a few hundred thousand clones in total; 75% to 90% of them show up just once. Jointly, the top ten make up about 2.2% of the sample.

The CDR3 covers 15 residues, taking in both the cysteine and the phenylalanine. The entry retains the CDR3 DNA only, 45 bases that are in frame from base 1. Per the germline V gene (reference sequence), GTSNPN is the CDR1 and SVGIG is the CDR2. V is clipped by 2 bases and J by 5 bases, and the sequence between their germline boundaries is 16 bases long. Material for sequencing was peripheral blood. This clonotype was sampled from a woman in her 50s who had recovered from COVID-19. Recombination connected TRBV30 to TRBJ1-5, and the D gene may be TRBD1, 6 bases matching. The DNA sequence is TGTGCCTGGAGTTCCCCAGGGACAACTGATCAGCCCCAGCATTTT. Its product reads: CAWSSPGTTDQPQHF.